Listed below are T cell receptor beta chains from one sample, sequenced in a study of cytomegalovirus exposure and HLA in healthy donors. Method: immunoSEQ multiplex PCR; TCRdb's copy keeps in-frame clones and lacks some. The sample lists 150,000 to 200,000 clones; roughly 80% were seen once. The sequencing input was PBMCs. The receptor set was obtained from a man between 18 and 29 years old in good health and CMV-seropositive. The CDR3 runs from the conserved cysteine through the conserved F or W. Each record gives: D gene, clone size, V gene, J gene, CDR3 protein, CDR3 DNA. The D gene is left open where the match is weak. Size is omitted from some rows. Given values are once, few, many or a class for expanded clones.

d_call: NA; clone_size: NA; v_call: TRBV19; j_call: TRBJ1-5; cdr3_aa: CASSPRQGNQPQHF; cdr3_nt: TGTGCCAGTAGCCCAAGGCAGGGCAATCAGCCCCAGCATTTT
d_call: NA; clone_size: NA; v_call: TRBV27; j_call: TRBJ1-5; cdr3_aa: CASRSTVNNQPQHF; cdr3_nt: TGTGCCAGCAGGTCAACAGTGAATAATCAGCCCCAGCATTTT
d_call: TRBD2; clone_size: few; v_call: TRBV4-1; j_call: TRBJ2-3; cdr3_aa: CASSQREADTQYF; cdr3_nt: TGCGCCAGCAGCCAGCGGGAGGCAGATACGCAGTATTTT
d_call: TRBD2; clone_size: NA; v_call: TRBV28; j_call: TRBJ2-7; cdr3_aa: CASTTGGSYEQYF; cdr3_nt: TGTGCCAGCACGACGGGAGGGTCCTACGAGCAGTACTTC
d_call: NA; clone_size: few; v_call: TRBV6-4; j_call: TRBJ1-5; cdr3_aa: CASNLDSSYSNQPQHF; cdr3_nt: TGTGCCAGCAACCTCGACAGTTCTTATAGCAATCAGCCCCAGCATTTT
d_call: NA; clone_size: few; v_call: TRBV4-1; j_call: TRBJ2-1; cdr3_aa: CASSTGGRGNEQFF; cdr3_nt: TGCGCCAGCAGCACAGGTGGCAGGGGAAATGAGCAGTTCTTC
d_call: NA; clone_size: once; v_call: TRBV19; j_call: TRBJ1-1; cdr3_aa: CASSIAYGGNTEAFF; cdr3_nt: TGTGCCAGTAGTATAGCTTACGGCGGGAACACTGAAGCTTTCTTT
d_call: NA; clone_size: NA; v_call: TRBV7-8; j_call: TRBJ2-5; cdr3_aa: CASSLPTRGETQYF; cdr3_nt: TGTGCCAGCAGCTTGCCAACTAGAGGGGAGACCCAGTACTTC
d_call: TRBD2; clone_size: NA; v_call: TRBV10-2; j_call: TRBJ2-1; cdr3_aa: CASRDTSGSYGEQFF; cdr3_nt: TGCGCCAGCAGGGATACTAGCGGGAGTTATGGTGAGCAGTTCTTC
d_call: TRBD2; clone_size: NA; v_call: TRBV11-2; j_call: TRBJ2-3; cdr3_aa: CASSSLAGVSTDTQYF; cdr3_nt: TGTGCCAGCAGCTCCCTAGCGGGAGTGAGCACAGATACGCAGTATTTT
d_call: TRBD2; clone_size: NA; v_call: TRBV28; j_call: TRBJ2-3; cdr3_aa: CASSGTSGRMGTSTDTQYF; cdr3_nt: TGTGCCAGCAGTGGGACTAGCGGGAGGATGGGAACTAGCACAGATACGCAGTATTTT
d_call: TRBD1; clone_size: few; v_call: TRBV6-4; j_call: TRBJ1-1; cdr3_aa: CASRKQPEQGGNTEAFF; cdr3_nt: TGTGCCAGCAGAAAACAACCTGAACAGGGGGGAAACACTGAAGCTTTCTTT
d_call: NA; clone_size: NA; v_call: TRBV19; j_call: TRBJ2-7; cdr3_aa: CASSRDSYYEQYF; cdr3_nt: TGTGCCAGTAGCAGGGACTCCTACTACGAGCAGTACTTC
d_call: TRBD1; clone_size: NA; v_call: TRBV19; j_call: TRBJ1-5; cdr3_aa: CASSRDRGTSQPQHF; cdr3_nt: TGTGCCAGTAGTAGAGACAGGGGAACAAGTCAGCCCCAGCATTTT
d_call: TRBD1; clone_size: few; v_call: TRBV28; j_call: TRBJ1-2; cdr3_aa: CASITDRATDGYTF; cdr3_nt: TGTGCCAGCATTACTGACAGGGCGACAGATGGCTACACCTTC
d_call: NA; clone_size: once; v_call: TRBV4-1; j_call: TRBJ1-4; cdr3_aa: CASNLGPTTNEKLFF; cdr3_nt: TGCGCCAGCAATCTGGGGCCGACGACTAATGAAAAACTGTTTTTT
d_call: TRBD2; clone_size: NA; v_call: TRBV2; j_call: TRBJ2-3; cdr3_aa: CASSVSGRRADTQYF; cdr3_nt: TGTGCCAGCAGTGTTAGCGGGAGAAGGGCAGATACGCAGTATTTT
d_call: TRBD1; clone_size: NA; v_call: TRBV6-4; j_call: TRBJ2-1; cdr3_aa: CASSDLKRTGGPYNEQFF; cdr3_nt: TGTGCCAGCAGTGACCTAAAGAGGACAGGGGGACCCTACAATGAGCAGTTCTTC
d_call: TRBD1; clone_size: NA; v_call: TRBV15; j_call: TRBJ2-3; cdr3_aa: CATSRDRDPTGGATDTQYF; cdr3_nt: TGTGCCACCAGCAGAGATCGGGACCCGACAGGGGGCGCGACAGATACGCAGTATTTT
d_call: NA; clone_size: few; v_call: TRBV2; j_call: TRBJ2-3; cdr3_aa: CASSDSEADTQYF; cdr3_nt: TGTGCCAGCAGTGATTCCGAGGCAGATACGCAGTATTTT
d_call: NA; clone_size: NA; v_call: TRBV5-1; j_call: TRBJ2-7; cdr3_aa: CASSQVMLAEQYF; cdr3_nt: TGCGCCAGCAGCCAGGTCATGCTAGCCGAGCAGTACTTC
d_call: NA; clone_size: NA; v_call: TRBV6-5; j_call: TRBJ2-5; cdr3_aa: CASSYSIPGETQYF; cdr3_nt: TGTGCCAGCAGTTACTCGATTCCGGGAGAGACCCAGTACTTC
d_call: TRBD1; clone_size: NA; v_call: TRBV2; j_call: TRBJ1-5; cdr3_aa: CASSPDRVPQPQHF; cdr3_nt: TGTGCCAGCAGTCCTGACAGGGTTCCTCAGCCCCAGCATTTT
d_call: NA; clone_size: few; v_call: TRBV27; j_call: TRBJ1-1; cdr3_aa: CASSLKANTEAFF; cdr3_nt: TGTGCCAGCAGTTTAAAAGCGAACACTGAAGCTTTCTTT
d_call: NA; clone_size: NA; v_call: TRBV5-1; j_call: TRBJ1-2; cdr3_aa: CASTQTTANYGYTF; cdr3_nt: TGCGCCAGCACACAAACGACAGCAAACTATGGCTACACCTTC
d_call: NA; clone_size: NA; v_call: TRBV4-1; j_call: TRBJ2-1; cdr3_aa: CASSQVATGRTNEQFF; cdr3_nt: TGCGCCAGCAGCCAAGTAGCAACAGGGCGGACCAATGAGCAGTTCTTC
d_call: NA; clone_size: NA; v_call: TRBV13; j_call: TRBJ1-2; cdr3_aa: CASSIPGHLGGSTF; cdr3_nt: TGTGCCAGCAGCATACCGGGACACCTCGGTGGTTCCACCTTC
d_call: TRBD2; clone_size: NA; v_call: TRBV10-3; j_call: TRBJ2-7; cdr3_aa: CAISAPASGLYEQYF; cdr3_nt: TGTGCCATCAGTGCCCCCGCTAGCGGGCTTTACGAGCAGTACTTC
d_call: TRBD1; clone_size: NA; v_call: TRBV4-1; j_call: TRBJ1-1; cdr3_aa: CASSLTPGTGSTEAFF; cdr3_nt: TGCGCCAGCAGCTTAACTCCGGGGACAGGCAGCACTGAAGCTTTCTTT
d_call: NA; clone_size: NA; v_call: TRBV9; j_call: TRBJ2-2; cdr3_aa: CASSVDQGPGELFF; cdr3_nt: TGTGCCAGCAGCGTAGATCAGGGGCCCGGGGAGCTGTTTTTT
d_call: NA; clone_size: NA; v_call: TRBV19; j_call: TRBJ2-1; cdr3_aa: CASSMTERGNEQFF; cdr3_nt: TGTGCCAGTAGTATGACAGAAAGAGGCAATGAGCAGTTCTTC
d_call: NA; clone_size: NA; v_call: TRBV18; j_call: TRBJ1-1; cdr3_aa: CASSHRQLTEAFF; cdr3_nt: TGTGCCAGCTCTCACAGGCAGTTGACTGAAGCTTTCTTT
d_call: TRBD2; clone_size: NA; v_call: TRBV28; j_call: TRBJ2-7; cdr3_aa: CASSLLAGAGEQYF; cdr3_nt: TGTGCCAGCAGTTTACTAGCGGGAGCAGGCGAGCAGTACTTC
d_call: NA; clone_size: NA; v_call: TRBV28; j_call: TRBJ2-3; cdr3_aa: CASSLSVPRSEADTQYF; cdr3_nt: TGTGCCAGCAGTTTATCAGTCCCCCGGTCTGAGGCAGATACGCAGTATTTT
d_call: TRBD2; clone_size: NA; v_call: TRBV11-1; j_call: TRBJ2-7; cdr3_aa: CASRLAGLSYEQYF; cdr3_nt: TGTGCCAGCAGGCTAGCGGGACTGTCCTACGAGCAGTACTTC
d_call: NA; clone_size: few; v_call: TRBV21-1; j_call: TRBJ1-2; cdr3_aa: CASSIDTRDRGGYTF; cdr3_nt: TGTGCCAGCAGCATAGACACCAGGGACAGGGGTGGCTACACCTTC
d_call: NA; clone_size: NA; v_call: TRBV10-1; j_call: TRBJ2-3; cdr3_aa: CASSVGAGPTTDTQYF; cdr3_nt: TGCGCCAGCAGTGTGGGAGCGGGCCCCACCACAGATACGCAGTATTTT
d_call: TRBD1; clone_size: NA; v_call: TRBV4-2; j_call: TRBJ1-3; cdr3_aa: CASSQLGQGEGNTIYF; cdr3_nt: TGTGCCAGCAGCCAACTCGGACAGGGGGAAGGAAACACCATATATTTT
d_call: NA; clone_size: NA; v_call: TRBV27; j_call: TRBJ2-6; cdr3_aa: CASSDGQPGANVLTF; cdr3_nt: TGTGCCAGCAGCGATGGACAGCCTGGGGCCAACGTCCTGACTTTC
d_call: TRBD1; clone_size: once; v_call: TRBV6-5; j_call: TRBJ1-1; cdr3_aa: CASSQGQGQAFF; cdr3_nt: TGTGCCAGCAGCCAGGGACAGGGGCAAGCTTTCTTT
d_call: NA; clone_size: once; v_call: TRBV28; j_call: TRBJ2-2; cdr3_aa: CASSPPLGELFF; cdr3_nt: TGTGCCAGCAGTCCCCCGTTAGGGGAGCTGTTTTTT
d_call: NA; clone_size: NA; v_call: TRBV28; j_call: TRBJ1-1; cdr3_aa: CASSLGGETEAFF; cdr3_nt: TGTGCCAGCAGTTTAGGGGGGGAGACTGAAGCTTTCTTT
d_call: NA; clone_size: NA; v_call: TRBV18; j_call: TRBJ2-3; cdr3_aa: CASSVALEDTQYF; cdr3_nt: TGTGCCAGCTCCGTCGCGCTAGAGGATACGCAGTATTTT
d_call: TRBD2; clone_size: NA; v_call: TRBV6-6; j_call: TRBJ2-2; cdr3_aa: CASSYIAGETGELFF; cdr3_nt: TGTGCCAGCAGTTACATAGCGGGAGAGACCGGGGAGCTGTTTTTT
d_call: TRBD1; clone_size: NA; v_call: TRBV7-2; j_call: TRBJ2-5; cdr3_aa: CASSFSGTGGRTQYF; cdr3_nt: TGTGCCAGCAGCTTTTCCGGGACAGGGGGTAGGACCCAGTACTTC
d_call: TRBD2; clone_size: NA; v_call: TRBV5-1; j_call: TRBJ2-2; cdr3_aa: CASSLGGLAGGELFF; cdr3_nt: TGCGCCAGCAGCTTGGGGGGACTAGCAGGCGGGGAGCTGTTTTTT
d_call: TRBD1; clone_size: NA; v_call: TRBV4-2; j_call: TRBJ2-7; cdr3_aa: CASSQTGTGAYEQYF; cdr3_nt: TGTGCCAGCAGCCAGACCGGGACAGGGGCCTACGAGCAGTACTTC
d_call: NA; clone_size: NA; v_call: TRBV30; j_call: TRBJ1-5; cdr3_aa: CAWSVGAWGDQPQHF; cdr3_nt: TGTGCCTGGAGTGTCGGAGCGTGGGGGGATCAGCCCCAGCATTTT
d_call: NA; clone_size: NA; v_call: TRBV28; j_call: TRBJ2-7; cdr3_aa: CASSTYYEQYF; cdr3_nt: TGTGCCAGCAGTACTTACTACGAGCAGTACTTC
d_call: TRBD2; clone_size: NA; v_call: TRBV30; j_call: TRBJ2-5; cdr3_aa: CARSIAGETQYF; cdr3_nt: TGTGCCCGATCCATAGCGGGAGAGACCCAGTACTTC
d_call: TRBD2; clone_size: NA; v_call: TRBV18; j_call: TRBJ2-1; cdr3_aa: CASSPGLPGSDNEQFF; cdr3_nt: TGTGCCAGCTCACCGGGACTACCGGGTTCGGACAATGAGCAGTTCTTC
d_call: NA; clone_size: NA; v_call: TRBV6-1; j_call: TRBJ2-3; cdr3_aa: CASSAGKAPDTQYF; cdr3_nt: TGTGCCAGCAGTGCCGGGAAGGCCCCAGATACGCAGTATTTT
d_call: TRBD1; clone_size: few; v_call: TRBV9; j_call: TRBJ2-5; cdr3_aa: CASSVGGQGTETQYF; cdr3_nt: TGTGCCAGCAGCGTAGGGGGACAGGGGACGGAGACCCAGTACTTC
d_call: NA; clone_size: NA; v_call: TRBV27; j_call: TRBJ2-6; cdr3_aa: CASSPPSSTGANVLTF; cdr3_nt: TGTGCCAGCAGCCCACCAAGCTCCACTGGGGCCAACGTCCTGACTTTC